The clone carrying this T cell receptor (beta chain) has just one count. This entry comes from a study of blood T cell repertoires in COVID-19. The CDR3 covers 14 residues. CDR1 SNHLY and CDR2 FYNNEI come from the germline V gene. Trimming cost V 7 bases and J 2 bases; bases outside gene matches: 5. Clones were sequenced by immunoSEQ multiplex PCR, and TCRdb holds only the in-frame ones, with some missing. The sample contains under 300,000 clones, nearly 90% of which appear only once. The source is a woman in her thirties or forties who had recovered from COVID-19. V usage is TRBV2 and J usage is TRBJ2-7; 10 nucleotides match TRBD1. Sequenced sample: peripheral blood. The CDR3 DNA reads as TGTGCCAGCATCCCCGGGACAGGGGCCTACGAGCAGTACTTC. This sequence encodes CASIPGTGAYEQYF.